This section outlines one T cell receptor (beta chain) sequence together with its context. Its cognate antigen is unknown. This CDR3 has 15 amino acids. Germline V lookup: CDR1 DFQATT, CDR2 SNEGSKA (reference sequence). The J segment lost 4 bases and the V segment lost 3 bases, leaving 7 bases of the junction unmatched. This entry belongs to a study of neurological immune-mediated disorders. Study conclusions and caveats: The study found no CDR3 amino acid sequences shared by expanded clones across subjects, suggesting private repertoires in all groups.

From 15-18 subjects, each sequencing run yielded over 170 million TCR-beta sequences. TCRdb ran MiXCR on the 5' RACE reads and lists one entry per CDR3 protein. Seen here are 33,000 or so distinct CDR3 sequences, 6% to 8.5% observed once, and the top ten hold around 4.5%. This clonotype was sampled from a middle-aged woman in good health. J is TRBJ1-5 and V is TRBV20-1, with 9 positions matching TRBD1. The sequenced material came from PBMCs. The CDR3 sequence: CSASWDRVGNQPQHF. In nucleotides, the CDR3 is TGCAGTGCTAGTTGGGACAGGGTGGGTAATCAGCCCCAGCATTTT.